A single sample gave rise to the 24 T cell receptor beta chains below, sequenced in a study of blood T cell repertoires in COVID-19. The table came from immunoSEQ multiplex PCR; TCRdb's copy has only in-frame clones and leaves some out. Among about 200,000 clones, over 60% were seen once, and the ten largest hold around 7.3%. Sequencing used peripheral blood. The receptors shown here come from a woman aged 65 to 85 with acute or convalescent COVID-19.

The V and J genes are TRBV11-2 and TRBJ2-7; TRBD1 aligns across 7 bases. After removal of 3 bases from V and 0 bases from J, the junction contained 5 bases not matched to a gene. Germline CDR1 SGHAT, CDR2 FQNNGV. This CDR3 has 15 amino acids. The CDR3, as DNA: TGTGCCAGCAGCTTTTTGACAGGGAGCTCCTACGAGCAGTACTTC. This sequence encodes CASSFLTGSSYEQYF.

The chain has TRBV2 and TRBJ2-3, with TRBD2 matching over 8 bases. V was pared by 4 bases and J by 5 bases, with 5 bases of the junction left unmatched. CDR3 length equals 14 residues. CDR1 SNHLY and CDR2 FYNNEI come from the germline V gene. The CDR3 DNA follows: TGTGCCAGCAGTGTCGGTCTAGCGGGAGATACGCAGTATTTT. It translates to CASSVGLAGDTQYF.

This clone was seen only once. DNA for the CDR3: TGTGCCAGCAGCCAAGAAGGGACAGGGGACAGGAATGAGCAGTTCTTC. Protein product: CASSQEGTGDRNEQFF. This chain links TRBV4-2 with TRBJ2-1; 10 bases line up with TRBD1. Germline CDR1 and CDR2: LGHNA and YNFKEQ. CDR3 size: 16 residues. The V gene end was trimmed by 0 bases and the J gene end by 7 bases; junction bases not matched to a gene: 6.

The chain employs TRBV29-1 and TRBJ2-5, with 9 bases that match TRBD2. J gave up 5 bases and V 4 bases, and 2 bases lay outside the gene matches. CDR1 and CDR2 (germline): SQVTM, ANQGSEA. The CDR3 consists of 12 residues. CDR3 in amino acids: CSVGTSAETQYF. CDR3 nucleotide sequence: TGCAGCGTTGGGACTAGCGCTGAGACCCAGTACTTC.

The chain employs TRBV2 and TRBJ1-1; 8 bases fit TRBD1. The CDR3 contains 14 residues. Per germline, CDR1 SNHLY and CDR2 FYNNEI. Trimming at V came to 4 bases and at J to 7 bases, leaving 8 bases not matched to a gene. The CDR3 DNA sequence: TGTGCCAGCAGTGCAGTGCAGGGGGCTGGTGAAGCTTTCTTT. It encodes CASSAVQGAGEAFF.

This chain joins TRBV3-1 (or the pseudogene TRBV3-2) and TRBJ2-5, with TRBD2 as a possible D gene (5 bases). Germline CDR1 LGHDT, CDR2 YNNKEL (reference sequence). The CDR3 length is 15 residues. V shed 0 bases and J shed 5 bases, with 13 bases lying between them. CDR3 nucleotides: TGTGCCAGCAGCCAAGAAGAGGGCCCCGGGGAGACCCAGTACTTC. Translating gives CASSQEEGPGETQYF.

The chain uses TRBV24-1 and TRBJ2-5; 14 bases are a match to TRBD2. CDR1 and CDR2 from the germline V gene are KGHDR and SFDVKD. The V segment lost 3 bases and the J segment 4 bases; nucleotides outside the gene matches: 3. CDR3 length equals 16 residues. CDR3 region: CATSDPGLAGVETQYF. The DNA of the CDR3 is TGTGCCACCAGTGATCCGGGACTAGCGGGGGTAGAGACCCAGTACTTC.

CDR3 nucleotides: TGCGCCAGCAGCTTGGAGGGGGTAACGACCACTGAAGCTTTCTTT. It specifies CASSLEGVTTTEAFF. This chain uses TRBV5-1 with TRBJ1-1, with D possibly TRBD1 on 6 matching bases. The CDR3 covers 15 residues. Germline assignment: CDR1 SGHRS and CDR2 YFSETQ. The ends were cut back, 0 bases at V and 4 bases at J, with 13 bases in the middle.

The V call is TRBV19, the J call TRBJ1-6; no clear D. V was shortened by 6 bases and J by 6 bases, with 6 bases between the two germline ends. Germline V gene lookup returns CDR1 LNHDA and CDR2 SQIVND (reference sequence). The CDR3 consists of 12 residues. CDR3 DNA: TGTGCCAGTAGAACAGCTAATTCACCCCTCCACTTT. It is translated as CASRTANSPLHF.

J is TRBJ1-1 and V is TRBV11-2; possible D gene TRBD1, 6 bases. Deletions cut 3 bases from V and 7 bases from J, with 15 bases between. The germline V gene encodes CDR1 SGHAT and CDR2 FQNNGV. This CDR3 contains 14 residues. The CDR3 protein is CASSFSGGASEAFF. The DNA for the CDR3 is TGTGCCAGCAGCTTTTCCGGGGGGGCGAGTGAAGCTTTCTTT. Full variable domain (missing parts from reference TRBV11-2 and TRBJ1-1): EAGVAQSPRYKIIEKRQSVAFWCNPISGHATLYWYQQILGQGPKLLIQFQNNGVVDDSQLPKDRFSAERLKGVDSTLKIQPAKLEDSAVYLCASSFSGGASEAFFGQGTRLTVV.

CDR3 DNA: TGTGCCATCACAATGGGACAGGAAGGAGATACGCAGTATTTT. Residues: CAITMGQEGDTQYF. This chain links TRBV7-9 with TRBJ2-3; 8 nucleotides line up with TRBD1. Unmatched junction bases numbered 11, after V lost 10 bases and J lost 5 bases. The CDR3 is 14 amino acids. Germline assignment: CDR1 SEHNR and CDR2 FQNEAQ (reference sequence).

The chain has TRBV6-1 and TRBJ1-2; 7 nucleotides line up with TRBD1. The V and J ends lost 0 bases and 7 bases, in that order; junction bases with no gene match: 5. The CDR3 is 14 residues long. In germline, CDR1 is MNHNS, CDR2 SASEGT. This CDR3 reads CASSEALQGGGYTF. The CDR3 DNA reads as TGTGCCAGCAGTGAAGCGCTTCAGGGGGGTGGCTACACCTTC.

CDR3 region: CASSDIVQGSYEQYF. The DNA of the CDR3 is TGTGCCAGCAGTGACATTGTACAGGGATCCTACGAGCAGTACTTC. The chain employs TRBV6-4 and TRBJ2-7, with D tentatively TRBD1 (6 bases). Germline V lookup: CDR1 MRHNA, CDR2 SNTAGT. Trimming took off 2 bases at V and 1 base at J, with 12 bases between the two ends. The CDR3 totals 15 residues.

The chain is built from TRBV9 and TRBJ2-5; a weak D match, TRBD2 (7 bases). CDR1 and CDR2 (germline): SGDLS, YYNGEE. V shed 0 bases and J shed 3 bases, with 27 bases lying between them. CDR3 size: 20 residues. DNA of the CDR3: TGTGCCAGCAGCGTAGGGTATGGGGGGGCAAAATTTGGCCCTGAAGAGACCCAGTACTTC. Protein sequence: CASSVGYGGAKFGPEETQYF.

The sample holds a few counts of this clone. The chain combines TRBV4-1 with TRBJ1-1, with D possibly being TRBD1 (5 bases). Germline CDR1 is MGHRA and CDR2 is YSYEKL. V lost 4 bases, J lost 1 base, and 13 bases lay in between. The CDR3 totals 15 residues. The CDR3 DNA reads as TGCGCCAGCAGCCCCGGGCCCAGGGCGAACACTGAAGCTTTCTTT. This codes for CASSPGPRANTEAFF.

As concerns this clone: One end of the junction varies from germline; a read error may be responsible. The V gene is TRBV19, the J gene TRBJ2-5; TRBD1 is a possible D gene (6 bases). The CDR3 loop spans 14 amino acids. The germline V gene encodes CDR1 LNHDA and CDR2 SQIVND (reference sequence). The CDR3 spells CASSIDQQGESQYF. The CDR3 nucleotides are TGTGCCAGTAGTATAGATCAACAGGGAGAGAGCCAGTACTTC.

The V and J genes are TRBV7-7 and TRBJ2-5, with D unclear. Trimming shortened V by 5 bases and J by 5 bases, and 18 bases separated the two germline ends. CDR1 SSHAT and CDR2 FNYEAQ come from the germline V gene (reference sequence). The CDR3 totals 15 residues. The CDR3 DNA sequence: TGTGCCAGCAGCCCCTCCGACTCCGGCATGGAGACCCAGTACTTC. Residues: CASSPSDSGMETQYF.

The J gene is TRBJ2-5, the V gene TRBV2; 11 bases match TRBD2. V was pared by 4 bases and J by 4 bases, with 2 bases of the junction left unmatched. This CDR3 comprises 14 residues. Germline CDR1 and CDR2: SNHLY and FYNNEI. The CDR3 is CASSGTSGPETQYF. CDR3 bases: TGTGCCAGCAGTGGGACTAGCGGGCCAGAGACCCAGTACTTC. Looking up the rest from reference TRBV2 and TRBJ2-5 gives the full variable domain: EPEVTQTPSHQVTQMGQEVILRCVPISNHLYFYWYRQILGQKVEFLVSFYNNEISEKSEIFDDQFSVERPDGSNFTLKIRSTKLEDSAMYFCASSGTSGPETQYFGPGTRLLVL.

V usage is TRBV24-1 and J usage is TRBJ1-1; D call uncertain. The length of the CDR3 is 13 residues. Trimming removed 7 bases at V and 4 bases at J, with 12 bases between. Per germline, CDR1 KGHDR and CDR2 SFDVKD. The CDR3 loop reads CATSEPSATEAFF. CDR3 in DNA: TGTGCCACCAGCGAACCGAGTGCCACTGAAGCTTTCTTT.

The rearrangement uses TRBV10-3 and TRBJ2-2; 8 bases line up with TRBD1. The CDR3 consists of 14 residues. The V and J ends lost 10 bases and 1 base, in that order; junction bases with no gene match: 5. The germline V gene has CDR1 ENHRY and CDR2 SYGVKD. This chain's CDR3 is CASSGTGNTGELFF. CDR3 sequence (DNA): TGTGCCAGTTCCGGGACAGGGAACACCGGGGAGCTGTTTTTT.

As for this clone: This CDR3 is also generated by other DNA sequences in the sample. This chain uses TRBV7-9 with TRBJ2-5; 8 bases match TRBD2. Per germline, CDR1 SEHNR and CDR2 FQNEAQ (reference sequence). The CDR3 is made up of 14 amino acids. V trimming: 5 bases; J trimming: 3 bases; junction bases outside the gene matches: 5. CDR3 nucleotide sequence: TGTGCCAGCAGCCCTGGACTAGCCGAAGAGACCCAGTACTTC. Translating gives CASSPGLAEETQYF.

This clone was observed a single time. This chain uses TRBV9 with TRBJ2-3; 8 nucleotides align to TRBD2. From germline, CDR1 is SGDLS and CDR2 YYNGEE. This CDR3 spans 14 amino acids. V shed 0 bases and J 6 bases; nucleotides not matched to a gene: 3. The CDR3 DNA follows: TGTGCCAGCAGCGTAGGCGGGGGGCGCGATACGCAGTATTTT. It specifies CASSVGGGRDTQYF. Filled out from reference TRBV9 and TRBJ2-3, the complete variable domain reads DSGVTQTPKHLITATGQRVTLRCSPRSGDLSVYWYQQSLDQGLQFLIQYYNGEERAKGNILERFSAQQFPDLHSELNLSSLELGDSALYFCASSVGGGRDTQYFGPGTRLTVL.

The table lists this clone with a count of one. The J gene is TRBJ2-7, the V gene TRBV11-2; no clear D. Looked up from germline, CDR1 is SGHAT and CDR2 is FQNNGV. Trimming pared 0 bases from V and 4 bases from J, leaving 22 bases between. There are 18 residues in the CDR3. The CDR3 nucleotides read TGTGCCAGCAGCTTAGATCGGCCGAGGAAGGAAATACCTTACGAGCAGTACGTC. Its translation: CASSLDRPRKEIPYEQYV.

The rearrangement joins TRBV12-2 to TRBJ2-1; no DNA check was done on the table's D call, TRBD2. TRBV12-2 corresponds to a pseudogene. The CDR3 has 15 residues. This chain's CDR3 is CASRPLRGGRNEQFF. The DNA for the CDR3 is TGTGCAAGTCGCCCTCTCCGGGGGGGCCGGAATGAGCAGTTCTTC.